These 27 T cell receptor beta chains originate from one sample sequenced in a study of T cells in Graves' hyperthyroidism and ophthalmopathy. Amplification of TCR beta CDR3 regions used RNA as the template. The HTBI primer set drove a first-round RT-PCR of the TCR CDR3. TCRdb reanalysed the multiplex PCR reads using MiXCR and keeps one entry per CDR3 protein. The table shows hundreds of thousands of distinct CDR3 sequences, with 22% occurring only once. Sample: blood. Source of these receptors: a woman in her 70s with Graves' ophthalmopathy.

The chain employs TRBV20-1 and TRBJ1-4, with D possibly being TRBD1 (6 bases). The length of the CDR3 is 13 residues. In germline, CDR1 is DFQATT, CDR2 SNEGSKA (reference sequence). The V gene lost 5 bases and the J gene lost 7 bases, with 14 bases spanning the gap. The CDR3 region has the DNA TGCAGTGCTCCGATCCGGGGGGCTGAAAAACTGTTTTTT. This codes for CSAPIRGAEKLFF.

In DNA form, the CDR3 reads TGTGCCAGCAGCTTAGCGCCGGGAGGGTCAGGGAATTCACCCCTCCACTTT. It specifies CASSLAPGGSGNSPLHF. This chain connects TRBV7-6 to TRBJ1-6; possibly TRBD1 for D (5 bases). The CDR3 spans 17 residues. Germline V lookup: CDR1 SGHVS, CDR2 FNYEAQ. With 0 bases removed from V and 7 bases from J, the gap between germline ends came to 16 bases.

The chain's CDR3 is CASRPGRRTDTQYF. Here the CDR3 DNA reads TGTGCCAGCAGACCGGGACGGAGAACAGATACGCAGTATTTT. This chain uses TRBV27 with TRBJ2-3; D is tentatively TRBD1 or TRBD2 (5 bases each). V lost 6 bases, J lost 3 bases, and 13 bases lay in between. CDR1 and CDR2 from the germline V gene are MNHEY and SMNVEV (reference sequence). CDR3 length: 14 amino acids.

The V gene is TRBV2, the J gene TRBJ2-7, with TRBD2 matching over 11 bases. J lost 2 bases, V lost 6 bases, and 6 bases had no gene match. In germline, CDR1 is SNHLY, CDR2 FYNNEI. This CDR3 has 15 amino acids. This CDR3 is CASRPGTSGPYEQYF. The DNA of the CDR3 is TGTGCCAGCAGACCCGGGACTAGCGGACCCTACGAGCAGTACTTC.

The rearrangement links TRBV24-1 to TRBJ1-2; no clear D. In germline, CDR1 is KGHDR, CDR2 SFDVKD. The ends were cut back, 4 bases at V and 5 bases at J, with 13 bases in the middle. This CDR3 contains 14 residues. The CDR3 DNA follows: TGTGCCACCAGTGACAACACACGACATTATGGCTACACCTTC. Encoded protein: CATSDNTRHYGYTF.

This clonotype was picked up a small number of times. This chain connects TRBV12-5 to TRBJ2-3; the D is unclear. The ends were cut back, 5 bases at V and 0 bases at J, with 6 bases in the middle. This CDR3 has 13 residues. Germline CDR1 LGHNT, CDR2 FRNRAP. In nucleotides, the CDR3 is TGTGCTAGTGGTCCTCCTAGCACAGATACGCAGTATTTT. It yields the protein CASGPPSTDTQYF.

This clonotype was seen more than once but under ten times. The chain couples TRBV19 to TRBJ2-3, with D perhaps matching TRBD2 (6 bases). The V gene lost 3 bases and the J gene lost 5 bases, with 15 bases spanning the gap. This CDR3 has 15 residues. Germline CDR1 LNHDA, CDR2 SQIVND (reference sequence). CDR3 bases: TGTGCCAGTAGTATTGGCGGGGCGAACAGAGATACGCAGTATTTT. Amino acids: CASSIGGANRDTQYF.

The chain recombines TRBV20-1 with TRBJ2-3; 10 nucleotides align to TRBD2. Germline V lookup: CDR1 DFQATT, CDR2 SNEGSKA (reference sequence). After removal of 0 bases from V and 3 bases from J, the junction contained 6 bases not matched to a gene. CDR3 length equals 16 residues. Written as DNA, the CDR3 is TGCAGTGCTAGAGATAGAAGCGGGAGGGGAACAGATACGCAGTATTTT. The encoded protein is CSARDRSGRGTDTQYF.

A word on this clonotype: A much larger clone is a single base away; this may be a read error. The chain uses TRBV2 and TRBJ2-7, with a weak D call TRBD2 (6 bases). This CDR3 is built from 13 residues. Germline V lookup: CDR1 SNHLY, CDR2 FYNNEI. Trimming took 3 bases from V and 6 from J, leaving 12 bases between them. The DNA for the CDR3 is TGTGCCAGCAGTGACGGGGGAGCTAGCGAGCAGTACTTC. Its translation is CASSDGGASEQYF.

There are many counts of this clonotype. Germline is not matched at one junction end, which may reflect a read error. The rearrangement joins TRBV2 to TRBJ2-4, with TRBD2 matching 10 bases. In germline, CDR1 is SNHLY, CDR2 FYNNEI. CDR3 length equals 16 residues. The DNA of the CDR3 is TGTGCCAGCAGGGAAGCGGGAGGGCTGAGCAAAAACATTCAGTACTTC. This translates into CASREAGGLSKNIQYF.

The chain employs TRBV6-5 and TRBJ2-2, with no clear D. The CDR3 has 15 amino acids. CDR1 MNHEY and CDR2 SVGAGI come from the germline V gene. V dropped 0 bases and J dropped 4 bases, with 9 bases sitting between them. CDR3 sequence reads: CASSYSTTFTGELFF. CDR3 coding DNA: TGTGCCAGCAGTTACTCGACCACTTTCACCGGGGAGCTGTTTTTT.

This clonotype was counted at least ten times. The V gene is TRBV27, the J gene TRBJ2-3; possibly TRBD2 for D (5 bases). Trimming stripped 3 bases from V and 0 bases from J, with 22 bases between. This CDR3 comprises 19 residues. Germline V lookup: CDR1 MNHEY, CDR2 SMNVEV (reference sequence). The CDR3 DNA sequence: TGTGCCAGCAGTTTGGTTCCCCCGAAGAGCGGTGGGAGCACAGATACGCAGTATTTT. Translation: CASSLVPPKSGGSTDTQYF.

V gene TRBV5-1 combines with J gene TRBJ2-1; the D gene is possibly TRBD1 (6 bases). The germline gives CDR1 SGHRS, CDR2 YFSETQ. V lost 7 bases and J lost 10, with 12 bases in between. The length of the CDR3 is 11 residues. The CDR3 nucleotides are TGCGCCAGCCGAGGACAGACGGAGCAGTTCTTC. Protein sequence: CASRGQTEQFF. The complete variable domain, with remaining parts taken from reference TRBV5-1 and TRBJ2-1, reads KAGVTQTPRYLIKTRGQQVTLSCSPISGHRSVSWYQQTPGQGLQFLFEYFSETQRNKGNFPGRFSGRQFSNSRSEMNVSTLELGDSALYLCASRGQTEQFFGPGTRLTVL.

This chain uses TRBV19 with TRBJ1-1; 9 nucleotides agree with TRBD1. The CDR3 is 14 residues long. Germline lookup yields CDR1 LNHDA and CDR2 SQIVND (reference sequence). V lost 4 bases and J lost 6; bases outside the gene matches: 6. The CDR3: CASSTGTGTAEAFF. The CDR3 region has the DNA TGTGCCAGTAGTACCGGGACAGGGACAGCTGAAGCTTTCTTT. The whole variable domain, remainder taken from reference TRBV19 and TRBJ1-1, is DGGITQSPKYLFRKEGQNVTLSCEQNLNHDAMYWYRQDPGQGLRLIYYSQIVNDFQKGDIAEGYSVSREKKESFPLTVTSAQKNPTAFYLCASSTGTGTAEAFFGQGTRLTVV.

This clonotype was seen a few times. The V and J genes are TRBV6-1 and TRBJ2-5, with TRBD1 matching 9 bases. Per the germline V gene, CDR1 is MNHNS and CDR2 is SASEGT. This CDR3 region has 16 residues. Trimming took 5 bases from V and 5 from J; bases not matched to a gene: 12. The CDR3 sequence is CASSLSGTGIVETQYF. CDR3 DNA sequence: TGTGCCAGCAGTCTTTCCGGGACAGGGATAGTGGAGACCCAGTACTTC.

In this sample, this clonotype turned up a few times. V and J are TRBV20-1 and TRBJ2-4; no firm D call. The CDR3 spans 14 residues. V lost 0 bases and J lost 6, with 12 bases in between. The germline V gene encodes CDR1 DFQATT and CDR2 SNEGSKA (reference sequence). The CDR3 bases are TGCAGTGCTAGAGATAGGGCGTCGTCAAACATTCAGTACTTC. Translating gives CSARDRASSNIQYF.

This chain joins TRBV6-2 or TRBV6-3 and TRBJ1-6, with D possibly matching TRBD1 (6 bases). V lost 7 bases and J 8 bases, leaving 15 bases between the germline ends. From germline, CDR1 is MNHEY and CDR2 SVGEGT. There are 14 residues in the CDR3. For the CDR3, the DNA is TGTGCCAGCACCAGGGGCCAAACCTATTCACCCCTCCACTTT. This translates into CASTRGQTYSPLHF.

The chain combines TRBV25-1 with TRBJ1-1; no clear D. CDR3 length equals 15 residues. CDR1 MGHDK and CDR2 SYGVNS come from the germline V gene. The ends were cut back, 1 base at V and 0 bases at J, with 9 bases in the middle. The CDR3 DNA follows: TGTGCCAGCAGTGAATTCCGAAGGCTGAACACTGAAGCTTTCTTT. The encoded protein is CASSEFRRLNTEAFF.

This clonotype appeared many times. This sequence joins TRBV2 and TRBJ2-5; TRBD2 aligns across 8 bases. J gave up 2 bases and V 6 bases, and 2 bases lay outside the gene matches. The germline CDR1 and CDR2 sequences are SNHLY and FYNNEI. There are 13 residues in the CDR3. CDR3 protein: CASRREAQETQYF. The CDR3 nucleotides are TGTGCCAGCAGGCGGGAGGCGCAAGAGACCCAGTACTTC. Drawing the rest from reference TRBV2 and TRBJ2-5, the complete variable domain is EPEVTQTPSHQVTQMGQEVILRCVPISNHLYFYWYRQILGQKVEFLVSFYNNEISEKSEIFDDQFSVERPDGSNFTLKIRSTKLEDSAMYFCASRREAQETQYFGPGTRLLVL.

The chain combines TRBV20-1 with TRBJ2-5; D gene ambiguous. Germline CDR1 DFQATT, CDR2 SNEGSKA (reference sequence). The V and J ends lost 3 bases and 2 bases respectively, with 10 bases between them. The CDR3 covers 13 residues. The CDR3 coding sequence is TGCAGTGCTAGTTCTGAGCTACAAGAGACCCAGTACTTC. It yields the protein CSASSELQETQYF.

This clonotype was seen ten or more times. CDR3 sequence reads: CASSFRGLAEVGNEQFF. DNA of the CDR3: TGTGCCAGCAGCTTTAGGGGACTAGCGGAAGTGGGAAATGAGCAGTTCTTC. This chain joins TRBV11-2 and TRBJ2-1, with TRBD2 matching 11 bases. The germline V gene encodes CDR1 SGHAT and CDR2 FQNNGV. The CDR3 extends over 17 amino acids. Trimming at V came to 3 bases and at J to 7 bases, leaving 11 bases not matched to a gene.

This clonotype occurred many times. CDR3 sequence (DNA): TGTGCCAGCACCGAAGGCGAGCAGTACTTC. Its translation: CASTEGEQYF. V usage is TRBV2 and J usage is TRBJ2-7; unclear D gene. V was pared by 7 bases and J by 6 bases, with 7 bases between. This CDR3 is built from 10 residues. The germline V gene encodes CDR1 SNHLY and CDR2 FYNNEI.

A few counts support this clonotype. This chain joins TRBV24-1 and TRBJ2-1; D remains ambiguous. V dropped 3 bases and J dropped 7 bases, with 6 bases sitting between them. Germline values: CDR1 KGHDR, CDR2 SFDVKD. CDR3 size: 12 residues. CDR3 sequence (DNA): TGTGCCACCAGTGATCAGGAGAATGAGCAGTTCTTC. Residues: CATSDQENEQFF.

CDR3 DNA: TGCAGTGCTAGAGCCGATGGCAGGGGGTCCGGGGAGCTGTTTTTT. It specifies CSARADGRGSGELFF. The genes are TRBV20-1 and TRBJ2-2; 7 bases agree with TRBD1. Germline loops: CDR1 DFQATT, CDR2 SNEGSKA (reference sequence). This CDR3 has 15 residues. V trimming: 1 base; J trimming: 6 bases; junction bases outside the gene matches: 8.

This clonotype turned up a few times. The genes are TRBV20-1 and TRBJ2-7, with D possibly being TRBD1 or TRBD2 (5 bases each). Per the germline V gene, CDR1 is DFQATT and CDR2 is SNEGSKA (reference sequence). V was trimmed by 5 bases and J by 5 bases, leaving 13 bases between them. The CDR3 has 12 residues. The CDR3 coding sequence is TGCAGTGCTTCCGGGACGGCTAACGAGCAGTACTTC. Translating it yields CSASGTANEQYF.

The rearrangement uses TRBV5-6 and TRBJ1-1, with D maybe TRBD1 (5 bases). With 1 base removed from V and 1 base from J, the gap between germline ends came to 8 bases. The germline CDR1 and CDR2 sequences are SGHDT and YYEEEE. CDR3 length: 14 residues. In DNA, the CDR3 is TGTGCCAGCAGCTTGCCGGGGACGAACACTGAAGCTTTCTTT. Its protein product is CASSLPGTNTEAFF.

V and J are TRBV27 and TRBJ2-1, with D perhaps given as TRBD1 or TRBD2 (5 bases each). The CDR3 runs to 15 residues. Germline V lookup: CDR1 MNHEY, CDR2 SMNVEV (reference sequence). Trimming shortened V by 4 bases and J by 5 bases, and 15 bases separated the two germline ends. CDR3 DNA sequence: TGTGCCAGCAGTTGGGTGCGAGGGACGAACAATGAGCAGTTCTTC. Amino acid sequence: CASSWVRGTNNEQFF.